This paragraph covers one TCR beta chain sequence. This sample is drawn from a study of T cell changes during pregnancy in multiple sclerosis. Using immunoSEQ multiplex PCR, the repertoire was profiled, and TCRdb retains in-frame clones only, with some absent. The sample has about 38,000 clones, around 89% seen once. The CDR3 spans 20 residues. Germline V gives CDR1 LGHNA, CDR2 YSLEER. V lost 0 bases and J 8 bases, leaving 28 bases between the germline ends. The gene calls are TRBV4-3 and TRBJ2-2, with D possibly matching TRBD2 (6 bases). The sequencing here drew on CD8+ T cells from peripheral blood mononuclear cells, taken in the third trimester of pregnancy. The sequence derives from a female donor with multiple sclerosis, enrolled in a pregnancy study. The CDR3 reads CASSQDREDYPTEGPGELFF. The CDR3 DNA follows: TGCGCCAGCAGCCAAGATCGTGAGGACTACCCCACTGAAGGACCAGGGGAGCTGTTTTTT.